The rows below give T cell receptor beta chains drawn from one sample of a study of identical twins. Via MiXCR, TCRdb re-called the 5' RACE reads, giving one row per CDR3 protein. The sample lists fewer than 900,000 distinct CDR3 sequences, about 20% occurring once. These data were also filed under a second study, of T cells expressing NK-cell markers.

The specimen sequenced was PBMCs. The receptors derive from a woman aged 18-29 years in good health. Both conserved end residues are part of each CDR3. The order of the fields is CDR3 length, D gene, V gene, clone size, J gene, CDR3 DNA, CDR3 protein. D genes are given only for firm matches. Where a row states a size, it is once, few, many or the class of an expanded clone; other rows omit it.

14,TRBD1,TRBV4-1,few,TRBJ2-7,TGCGCCAGCAGACGAACCGGGACAGGGTCCGAGCAGTACTTC,CASRRTGTGSEQYF
16,NA,TRBV12-3/TRBV12-4,few,TRBJ2-3,TGTGCCAGCAGTTTCCGAGGCGAGTGGGTGCCCAAGACGCAGTATTTT,CASSFRGEWVPKTQYF
14,TRBD1,TRBV29-1,few,TRBJ2-5,TGCAGCGTTGAATCGGGACAGGGTGAAGAGACCCAGTACTTC,CSVESGQGEETQYF
13,NA,TRBV20-1,many,TRBJ1-1,TGCAGTGCTAGAGATCAGGGAAACACTGAAGCTTTCTTT,CSARDQGNTEAFF
14,NA,TRBV18,NA,TRBJ2-1,TGTGCCAGCTCAGAAATGCAGGCCTACAATGAGCAGTTCTTC,CASSEMQAYNEQFF
13,NA,TRBV6-5,few,TRBJ1-5,TGTGCCAGCAGTTACAAATCGGGACAGCCCCAGCATTTT,CASSYKSGQPQHF
15,NA,TRBV27,few,TRBJ1-6,TGTGCCAGCAGTTTAATCAAGGCAGCTAATTCACCCCTCCACTTT,CASSLIKAANSPLHF
15,TRBD2,TRBV20-1,NA,TRBJ2-7,TGCAGTGCTAGACACGGGACTAGCGGACCCTACGAGCAGTACTTC,CSARHGTSGPYEQYF
15,TRBD2,TRBV5-1,NA,TRBJ2-1,TGCGCCAGCAGCTCCGCTAGCGGCAACTTCAATGAGCAGTTCTTC,CASSSASGNFNEQFF
13,NA,TRBV11-2,many,TRBJ2-5,TGTGCCAGCAGCTTTGGGGTTGTGGAGACCCAGTACTTC,CASSFGVVETQYF
15,NA,TRBV27,few,TRBJ2-3,TGTGCCAGCAGCCGTCCTGGCGGGAGCACAGATACGCAGTATTTT,CASSRPGGSTDTQYF
15,NA,TRBV20-1,NA,TRBJ2-7,TGCAGTGCCCCCTTTCCGGGGGCGGCGATCCGCGAGCAGTACTTC,CSAPFPGAAIREQYF
14,NA,TRBV29-1,few,TRBJ1-4,TGCAGCGCATTTAGGAGGGGGGGAAATGAAAAACTGTTTTTT,CSAFRRGGNEKLFF
13,TRBD2,TRBV2,NA,TRBJ2-1,TGTGCCAGCTCGCGGGGGGGTAACAATGAGCAGTTCTTC,CASSRGGNNEQFF
13,NA,TRBV29-1,few,TRBJ2-7,TGCAGCGTTGATCAGGAGGGCGGCTACGAGCAGTACTTC,CSVDQEGGYEQYF
13,TRBD1,TRBV20-1,NA,TRBJ2-7,TGCAGTGCTCCCGGGACAGGGAAATACGAGCAGTACTTC,CSAPGTGKYEQYF
15,NA,TRBV12-3/TRBV12-4,NA,TRBJ2-1,TGTGCCAGCAGTTTAGGCTTCCTGGCCTACAATGAGCAGTTCTTC,CASSLGFLAYNEQFF
14,NA,TRBV20-1,NA,TRBJ2-4,TGCAGTGCTAGAGTAAACTTGGCCAAAAACATTCAGTACTTC,CSARVNLAKNIQYF
14,TRBD1,TRBV20-1,few,TRBJ2-7,TGCAGTGGAAAGGAGGGACAGGGGATTTACGAGCAGTACTTC,CSGKEGQGIYEQYF
15,TRBD1,TRBV3-1,few,TRBJ2-7,TGTGCCAGCAGCCATACCACAGGGGGCAACTACGAGCAGTACTTC,CASSHTTGGNYEQYF
13,NA,TRBV7-9,NA,TRBJ1-5,TGTGCCAGCAGCTTTAATGGCGATCAGCCCCAGCATTTT,CASSFNGDQPQHF
16,TRBD2,TRBV5-1,few,TRBJ2-1,TGCGCCAGCAGCTTGGGGCCTAGCGGGAGTGTCAATGAGCAGTTCTTC,CASSLGPSGSVNEQFF
14,TRBD2,TRBV20-1,NA,TRBJ2-3,TGCAGTTTCCTCCGGCGGGGGGGTGGAGATACGCAGTATTTT,CSFLRRGGGDTQYF
12,NA,TRBV12-3/TRBV12-4,few,TRBJ1-1,TGTGCCAGCAGTTTGAGGGTTGCTGAAGCTTTCTTT,CASSLRVAEAFF
12,NA,TRBV7-9,few,TRBJ2-5,TGTGCCGGGAGGACACGGCAAGAGACCCAGTACTTC,CAGRTRQETQYF
14,NA,TRBV5-1,NA,TRBJ2-4,TGCGCCAGCAGCCACTCGCAGGGCGTAAACATTCAGTACTTC,CASSHSQGVNIQYF
12,NA,TRBV7-2,many,TRBJ2-3,TGTGCCAGCAGCTGGGGCACAGATACGCAGTATTTT,CASSWGTDTQYF
15,NA,TRBV7-2,NA,TRBJ1-1,TGTGCCAGCAGCTTAGTGCGGGCAGTGGAGGATGAAGCTTTCTTT,CASSLVRAVEDEAFF
12,NA,TRBV18,NA,TRBJ2-7,TGTGCCAGCTCACCGGGCCAGAGAGAGCAGTACTTC,CASSPGQREQYF
14,NA,TRBV7-9,NA,TRBJ2-7,TGTGCCAGCAGCTTAGGCGGAGGGGCCGACGAGCAGTACTTC,CASSLGGGADEQYF
19,TRBD2,TRBV20-1,NA,TRBJ2-1,TGCAGTGCTAGTTCCCCGGGACTAGCGGGAGGGCCATCCTACAATGAGCAGTTCTTC,CSASSPGLAGGPSYNEQFF
16,NA,TRBV6-5,NA,TRBJ1-1,TGTGCCAGCAGTTATCATAAAGTGACAGGGAACACTGAAGCTTTCTTT,CASSYHKVTGNTEAFF
15,NA,TRBV7-2,few,TRBJ1-1,TGTGCCAGCAGCTTCCGAGAAAGAGGGAGCACTGAAGCTTTCTTT,CASSFRERGSTEAFF
15,NA,TRBV2,few,TRBJ2-7,TGTGCCAGCAGTGAAGGGGCGGGGTGGAGCTACGAGCAGTACTTC,CASSEGAGWSYEQYF
12,NA,TRBV6-5,many,TRBJ1-6,TGTGCCAGCAGTTACGGGAATTCACCCCTCCACTTT,CASSYGNSPLHF
13,NA,TRBV5-6,NA,TRBJ2-7,TGTGCCAGCAGCTTTACAGAATCCTACGAGCAGTACTTC,CASSFTESYEQYF
13,NA,TRBV12-3/TRBV12-4,NA,TRBJ1-1,TGTGCCAGCAGTTTTACAGACCACACTGAAGCTTTCTTT,CASSFTDHTEAFF
16,NA,TRBV7-9,few,TRBJ2-1,TGTGCCAGCAGCTTAGCGACTAGTCCACCATACAATGAGCAGTTCTTC,CASSLATSPPYNEQFF
14,TRBD1,TRBV20-1,NA,TRBJ1-6,TGCAGTGCTGGCCGGGACAGGGGAAATTCACCCCTCCACTTT,CSAGRDRGNSPLHF
16,TRBD2,TRBV10-3,once,TRBJ2-1,TGTGCCACCCGAACAGGGACTAGCGGGGGGGCAAATGAGCAGTTCTTC,CATRTGTSGGANEQFF
14,TRBD1,TRBV5-1,NA,TRBJ2-5,TGCGCCAGCAGCTTGGAAGGGGGCGCGGAGACCCAGTACTTC,CASSLEGGAETQYF
13,TRBD1,TRBV20-1,many,TRBJ1-1,TGCAGTGCTAGACAGGGGGGGAACACTGAAGCTTTCTTT,CSARQGGNTEAFF
16,TRBD2,TRBV29-1,once,TRBJ2-3,TGCAGCGTTGTCTCACAGCGGGAGAAAAGCACAGATACGCAGTATTTT,CSVVSQREKSTDTQYF
15,TRBD2,TRBV7-2,NA,TRBJ2-1,TGTGCCAGCAGCCTGTCACTAGCGGGGGGGGATGAGCAGTTCTTC,CASSLSLAGGDEQFF
14,TRBD1,TRBV5-1,few,TRBJ1-4,TGCGCCAGCAGCCTCGACAGGGGAGATGAAAAACTGTTTTTT,CASSLDRGDEKLFF
15,NA,TRBV7-9,NA,TRBJ1-2,TGTGCCAGCAGCTTAGTATCGCCCGTGAACTATGGCTACACCTTC,CASSLVSPVNYGYTF
16,TRBD2,TRBV3-1,NA,TRBJ2-3,TGTGCCAGCAGCCGCCTCGGCGGGGGGGCCGTAGATACGCAGTATTTT,CASSRLGGGAVDTQYF
17,NA,TRBV27,NA,TRBJ2-1,TGTGCCAGCAGCATCCTCGACATGCTGAGCTCCTACAATGAGCAGTTCTTC,CASSILDMLSSYNEQFF
16,NA,TRBV12-3/TRBV12-4,few,TRBJ2-5,TGTGCCAGCAGTTCCACGGGACTCCATCGACAAGAGACCCAGTACTTC,CASSSTGLHRQETQYF
14,NA,TRBV20-1,NA,TRBJ2-7,TGCAGTGCTAGACAGGGGCTTTCTCCCTACGAGCAGTACTTC,CSARQGLSPYEQYF
17,TRBD2,TRBV6-5,NA,TRBJ2-2,TGTGCCAGCAGTTATCGAAGGCTAGCGGGACTAGGCGGGGAGCTGTTTTTT,CASSYRRLAGLGGELFF
15,TRBD2,TRBV9,NA,TRBJ2-2,TGTGCCAGCAGCGCTAGCGGGGGAAACACCGGGGAGCTGTTTTTT,CASSASGGNTGELFF
14,NA,TRBV4-3,NA,TRBJ2-1,TGCGCCAGCAGCCAAGAATCAAGGTCCCGGGAGCAGTTCTTC,CASSQESRSREQFF